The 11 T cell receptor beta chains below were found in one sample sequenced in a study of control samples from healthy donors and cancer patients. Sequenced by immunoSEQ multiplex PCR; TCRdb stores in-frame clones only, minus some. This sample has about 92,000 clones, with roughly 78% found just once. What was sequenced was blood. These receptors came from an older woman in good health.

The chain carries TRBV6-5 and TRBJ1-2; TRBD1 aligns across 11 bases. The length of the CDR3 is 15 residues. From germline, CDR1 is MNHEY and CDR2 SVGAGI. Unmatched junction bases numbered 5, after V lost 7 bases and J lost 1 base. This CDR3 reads CASTKGQGVNYGYTF. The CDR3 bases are TGTGCCAGCACGAAGGGACAGGGGGTTAACTATGGCTACACCTTC.

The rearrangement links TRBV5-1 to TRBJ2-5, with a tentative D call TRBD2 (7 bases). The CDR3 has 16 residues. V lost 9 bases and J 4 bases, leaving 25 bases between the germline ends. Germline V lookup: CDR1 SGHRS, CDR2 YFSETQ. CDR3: CATRGGGLNFAETQYF. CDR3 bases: TGCGCCACCCGAGGGGGGGGGCTTAATTTTGCAGAGACCCAGTACTTC.

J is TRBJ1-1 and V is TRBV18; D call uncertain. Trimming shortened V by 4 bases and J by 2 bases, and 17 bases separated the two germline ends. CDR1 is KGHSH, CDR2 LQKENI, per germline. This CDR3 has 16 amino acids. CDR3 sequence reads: CASSHIEWALNTEAFF. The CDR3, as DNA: TGTGCCAGCTCACATATTGAATGGGCCCTAAACACTGAAGCTTTCTTT. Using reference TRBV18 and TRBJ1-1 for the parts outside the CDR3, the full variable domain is NAGVMQNPRHLVRRRGQEARLRCSPMKGHSHVYWYRQLPEEGLKFMVYLQKENIIDESGMPKERFSAEFPKEGPSILRIQQVVRGDSAAYFCASSHIEWALNTEAFFGQGTRLTVV.

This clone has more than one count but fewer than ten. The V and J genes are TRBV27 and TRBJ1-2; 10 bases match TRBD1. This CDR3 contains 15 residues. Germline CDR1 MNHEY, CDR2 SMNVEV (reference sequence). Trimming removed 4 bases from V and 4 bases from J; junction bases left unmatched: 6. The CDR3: CASSSTGGMRYGYTF. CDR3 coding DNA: TGTGCCAGCAGTTCGACAGGGGGCATGCGCTATGGCTACACCTTC.

CDR3 sequence reads: CASSPPEGRETQYF. CDR3 DNA: TGTGCCAGCTCACCACCGGAGGGGCGGGAGACCCAGTACTTC. V gene TRBV18 combines with J gene TRBJ2-5, with D possibly being TRBD2 (6 bases). The germline V gene has CDR1 KGHSH and CDR2 LQKENI. The CDR3 is made up of 14 amino acids. The V end lost 0 bases, the J end lost 5 bases, and 10 bases lay between the germline ends.

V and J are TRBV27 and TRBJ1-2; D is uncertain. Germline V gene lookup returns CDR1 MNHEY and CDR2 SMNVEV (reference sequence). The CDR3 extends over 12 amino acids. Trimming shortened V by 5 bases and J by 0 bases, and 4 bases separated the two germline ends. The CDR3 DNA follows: TGTGCCAGCAGTAGAGCTAACTATGGCTACACCTTC. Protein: CASSRANYGYTF.

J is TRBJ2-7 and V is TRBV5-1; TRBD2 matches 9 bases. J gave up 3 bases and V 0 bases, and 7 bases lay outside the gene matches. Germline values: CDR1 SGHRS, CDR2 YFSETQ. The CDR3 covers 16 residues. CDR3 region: CASSLASGNRDYEQYF. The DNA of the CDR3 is TGCGCCAGCAGCTTGGCTAGCGGGAACAGGGACTACGAGCAGTACTTC.

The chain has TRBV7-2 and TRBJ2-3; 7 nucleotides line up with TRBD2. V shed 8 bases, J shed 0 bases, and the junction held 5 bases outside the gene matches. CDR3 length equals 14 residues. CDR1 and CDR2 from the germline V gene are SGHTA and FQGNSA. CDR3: CASHPGLSTDTQYF. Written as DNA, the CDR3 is TGTGCCAGCCACCCGGGACTAAGCACAGATACGCAGTATTTT.

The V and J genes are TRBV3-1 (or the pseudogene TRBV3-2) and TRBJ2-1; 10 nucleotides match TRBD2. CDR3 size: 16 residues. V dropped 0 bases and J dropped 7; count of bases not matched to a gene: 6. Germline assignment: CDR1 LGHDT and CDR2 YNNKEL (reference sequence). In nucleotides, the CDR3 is TGTGCCAGCAGCCAAGATGCTAGCGGGAGCTGGAATGAGCAGTTCTTC. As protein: CASSQDASGSWNEQFF.

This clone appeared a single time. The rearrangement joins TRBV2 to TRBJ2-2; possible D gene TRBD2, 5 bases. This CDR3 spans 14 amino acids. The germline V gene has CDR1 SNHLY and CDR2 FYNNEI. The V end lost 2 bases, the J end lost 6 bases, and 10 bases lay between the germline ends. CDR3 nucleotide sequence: TGTGCCAGCAGTGAACGGGGAATCGCCGGGGAGCTGTTTTTT. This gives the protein CASSERGIAGELFF.

CDR3 in DNA: TGTGCCAGCAGGCTCATTGTGGGGGGGACCGGGGAGCTGTTTTTT. It translates to CASRLIVGGTGELFF. This sequence joins TRBV27 and TRBJ2-2; TRBD2 matches 7 bases. V gave up 6 bases and J gave up 5 bases; unmatched junction bases: 9. Germline CDR1 and CDR2: MNHEY and SMNVEV (reference sequence). This CDR3 has 15 amino acids.